The next 30 T cell receptor beta chains were all read from a single sample in a study of a mutant IDH1 vaccine in newly diagnosed glioma. Only in-frame clones appear in the TCRdb table, and some are missing; sequencing was by immunoSEQ multiplex PCR. The sample shows about 54,000 clones, approximately 78% of them seen only once. Time point meaning: baseline, week 1 (first vaccination visit). Treatment defined: pre-vaccination baseline after standard-of-care therapy. This specimen consisted of PBMCs, obtained from a glioma patient treated with radiotherapy, temozolomide or both. The receptors shown here come from a young man with glioma.

The chain has TRBV6-6 and TRBJ2-5; 7 bases align to TRBD1. There are 14 residues in the CDR3. CDR1 MNHNY and CDR2 SVGAGI come from the germline V gene (reference sequence). The V gene end was trimmed by 5 bases and the J gene end by 3 bases; junction bases not matched to a gene: 6. The CDR3 is CASSALDREETQYF. The CDR3 DNA follows: TGTGCCAGCAGTGCTCTTGACAGGGAAGAGACCCAGTACTTC.

This clone has a single count. The chain recombines TRBV6-6 with TRBJ1-1; D is unresolved. V lost 3 bases and J lost 0, with 8 bases in between. CDR1 MNHNY and CDR2 SVGAGI come from the germline V gene (reference sequence). The CDR3 is 14 amino acids. The CDR3 spells CASSYNNLNTEAFF. CDR3 in DNA: TGTGCCAGCAGTTATAACAACCTGAACACTGAAGCTTTCTTT.

This chain links TRBV29-1 with TRBJ2-4; 15 nucleotides match TRBD2. The germline gives CDR1 SQVTM, CDR2 ANQGSEA. Losses at the gene ends were 3 bases for V and 6 bases for J; bases not matched to a gene: 3. The length of the CDR3 is 15 residues. The CDR3 loop is CSVEGTSGGPNIQYF. In DNA, the CDR3 is TGCAGCGTTGAGGGGACTAGCGGGGGGCCAAACATTCAGTACTTC.

V usage is TRBV7-9 and J usage is TRBJ2-1; unclear D gene. The CDR3 spans 10 residues. The germline CDR1 and CDR2 sequences are SEHNR and FQNEAQ (reference sequence). With 6 bases removed from V and 7 bases from J, the gap between germline ends came to 4 bases. The CDR3 sequence is CASSENEQFF. As DNA, the CDR3 is TGTGCCAGCAGTGAGAATGAGCAGTTCTTC.

The chain recombines TRBV5-4 with TRBJ1-1, with D perhaps TRBD1 (5 bases). The CDR3 is 14 amino acids. With 0 bases removed from V and 5 bases from J, the gap between germline ends came to 11 bases. The germline V gene has CDR1 SGHNT and CDR2 YYREEE (reference sequence). The CDR3 sequence: CASSLVSGRTEAFF. In DNA, the CDR3 is TGTGCCAGCAGCTTGGTGTCAGGGAGGACTGAAGCTTTCTTT.

The CDR3 here is CASSLSGSEGRSGNTIYF. CDR3 bases: TGCGCCAGCAGCTTGTCCGGTAGTGAGGGGCGCTCTGGAAACACCATATATTTT. The V gene is TRBV5-1, the J gene TRBJ1-3, with D perhaps TRBD1 (5 bases). Germline V gene sequence: CDR1 SGHRS, CDR2 YFSETQ. This CDR3 has 18 amino acids. Trimming removed 1 base from V and 0 bases from J, with 17 bases in between.

This clone occurred once. For the CDR3, the DNA is TGTGCCAGCCGAAATAGCGGGACTGACTTTAGATACGAGCAGTACTTC. It encodes CASRNSGTDFRYEQYF. The chain couples TRBV27 to TRBJ2-7, with 8 bases aligning to TRBD2. Germline CDR1 reads MNHEY; CDR2 reads SMNVEV (reference sequence). V lost 8 bases and J lost 4; bases outside the gene matches: 16. The CDR3 runs 16 residues.

The CDR3 loop is CASSLTGTGVDEQYF. The CDR3 bases are TGTGCCAGCAGCTTAACTGGGACAGGGGTCGACGAGCAGTACTTC. The chain uses TRBV7-9 and TRBJ2-7, with 10 bases fitting TRBD1. V gave up 2 bases and J gave up 5 bases; unmatched junction bases: 6. In germline, CDR1 is SEHNR, CDR2 FQNEAQ (reference sequence). CDR3 length: 15 amino acids.

V usage is TRBV2 and J usage is TRBJ2-2; D possibly corresponds to TRBD1 (6 bases). CDR3 length: 16 residues. V shed 6 bases and J shed 2 bases, with 16 bases lying between them. Germline lookup yields CDR1 SNHLY and CDR2 FYNNEI. The chain's CDR3 is CASSPPGHRNTGELFF. CDR3 DNA sequence: TGTGCCAGCAGCCCGCCGGGACACCGTAACACCGGGGAGCTGTTTTTT.

The chain employs TRBV20-1 and TRBJ1-1; a possible D gene is TRBD1 (6 bases). The CDR3 totals 11 residues. The ends were cut back, 6 bases at V and 6 bases at J, with 11 bases in the middle. Germline V lookup: CDR1 DFQATT, CDR2 SNEGSKA (reference sequence). CDR3 sequence: CSAKGQSEAFF. The CDR3 nucleotides are TGCAGTGCAAAGGGACAATCTGAAGCTTTCTTT.

A few counts support this clone. V gene TRBV7-9 combines with J gene TRBJ2-1; TRBD2 matches 11 bases. Germline values: CDR1 SEHNR, CDR2 FQNEAQ (reference sequence). V was pared by 5 bases and J by 5 bases, with 5 bases of the junction left unmatched. The CDR3 is 15 amino acids. CDR3 protein: CASSTTSGAHNEQFF. The CDR3 DNA is TGTGCCAGCAGCACGACTAGCGGGGCTCACAATGAGCAGTTCTTC.

The gene calls are TRBV30 and TRBJ2-7; 7 bases agree with TRBD2. The ends lost 2 bases at V and 3 bases at J; junction bases unmatched: 4. Germline values: CDR1 GTSNPN, CDR2 SVGIG (reference sequence). This CDR3 region has 13 residues. CDR3 protein: CAWSFASGYEQYF. The DNA of the CDR3 is TGTGCCTGGAGTTTTGCTAGCGGCTACGAGCAGTACTTC.

The table lists this clone with a count of one. The V gene is TRBV14, the J gene TRBJ1-2; weak D call: TRBD1 (5 bases). The V and J ends lost 4 bases and 5 bases respectively, with 11 bases between them. The CDR3 contains 13 residues. The V gene's germline CDR1 is SGHDN and CDR2 FVKESK. CDR3 sequence (DNA): TGTGCCAGCAGCCGAAACGAGGGGTATGGCTACACCTTC. It encodes CASSRNEGYGYTF. The whole variable domain, filled in from reference TRBV14 and TRBJ1-2, reads EAGVTQFPSHSVIEKGQTVTLRCDPISGHDNLYWYRRVMGKEIKFLLHFVKESKQDESGMPNNRFLAERTGGTYSTLKVQPAELEDSGVYFCASSRNEGYGYTFGSGTRLTVV.

This chain links TRBV7-3 with TRBJ2-2, with no clear D. The CDR3 runs to 14 residues. V was clipped by 4 bases and J by 0 bases, with 6 bases between them. Germline V lookup: CDR1 SGHTA, CDR2 FQGTGA. The CDR3 spells CASSSNTNTGELFF. The CDR3, as DNA: TGTGCCAGCAGCTCCAACACGAACACCGGGGAGCTGTTTTTT.

V usage is TRBV7-2 and J usage is TRBJ2-4; D is possibly TRBD1 (5 bases). The V gene lost 5 bases and the J gene lost 7 bases, with 18 bases spanning the gap. The CDR3 covers 15 residues. Germline loops: CDR1 SGHTA, CDR2 FQGNSA. The CDR3 DNA sequence: TGTGCCAGCAGCCAGACCAGGACACTCGGCAACATTCAGTACTTC. The encoded protein is CASSQTRTLGNIQYF.

This sequence joins TRBV10-3 and TRBJ2-2; a weak D match, TRBD2 (6 bases). Looked up from germline, CDR1 is ENHRY and CDR2 is SYGVKD. The CDR3 contains 13 residues. Trimming pared 4 bases from V and 5 bases from J, leaving 8 bases between. The CDR3 region is CAISGGETGELFF. The CDR3 DNA is TGTGCCATCAGTGGGGGGGAAACCGGGGAGCTGTTTTTT.

The V call is TRBV2, the J call TRBJ2-5, with 8 bases identical to TRBD1. Germline assignment: CDR1 SNHLY and CDR2 FYNNEI. The V gene end was trimmed by 3 bases and the J gene end by 7 bases; junction bases not matched to a gene: 7. This CDR3 is built from 14 residues. As DNA, the CDR3 is TGTGCCAGCAGTGAGGTACAGGGGGTCGGGACCCAGTACTTC. Translating it yields CASSEVQGVGTQYF.

The sample holds a few counts of this clone. The chain employs TRBV5-1 and TRBJ2-7; D is unresolved. CDR3 length: 14 residues. The ends were cut back, 2 bases at V and 3 bases at J, with 12 bases in the middle. Germline CDR1 SGHRS, CDR2 YFSETQ. Here the CDR3 DNA reads TGCGCCAGCAGCTTTAGGAGAGAGAACTACGAGCAGTACTTC. This gives the protein CASSFRRENYEQYF. Combining the CDR3 with reference TRBV5-1 and TRBJ2-7 gives the whole variable domain KAGVTQTPRYLIKTRGQQVTLSCSPISGHRSVSWYQQTPGQGLQFLFEYFSETQRNKGNFPGRFSGRQFSNSRSEMNVSTLELGDSALYLCASSFRRENYEQYFGPGTRLTVT.

The chain combines TRBV4-3 with TRBJ1-2; unclear D gene. Germline CDR1 is LGHNA and CDR2 is YSLEER. This CDR3 comprises 15 residues. V lost 0 bases and J 4 bases, leaving 12 bases between the germline ends. CDR3 sequence: CASSQDPRILYGYTF. For the CDR3, the DNA is TGCGCCAGCAGCCAAGATCCGCGGATACTCTATGGCTACACCTTC.

The chain carries TRBV30 and TRBJ2-2; D remains unclear. Germline CDR1 and CDR2: GTSNPN and SVGIG (reference sequence). The CDR3 totals 12 residues. CDR3 in amino acids: CVNRIYTGELFF. Written as DNA, the CDR3 is TGTGTAAACAGAATATACACCGGGGAGCTGTTTTTT. Variable domain in full (rest from reference TRBV30 and TRBJ2-2): SQTIHQWPATLVQPVGSPLSLECTVEGTSNPNLYWYRQAAGRGLQLLFYSVGIGQISSEVPQNLSASRPQDRQFILSSKKLLLSDSGFYLCVNRIYTGELFFGEGSRLTVL.

The chain combines TRBV9 with TRBJ1-1, with D unresolved. V lost 0 bases, J lost 4 bases, and 13 bases lay in between. The CDR3 runs to 15 residues. The germline gives CDR1 SGDLS, CDR2 YYNGEE. The CDR3 reads CASSVGWEVITEAFF. The CDR3 DNA sequence: TGTGCCAGCAGCGTAGGATGGGAGGTAATCACTGAAGCTTTCTTT.

The gene calls are TRBV30 and TRBJ1-5; TRBD1 aligns across 8 bases. Germline CDR1 GTSNPN, CDR2 SVGIG (reference sequence). This CDR3 has 15 residues. The V segment lost 5 bases and the J segment 3 bases; nucleotides outside the gene matches: 9. CDR3 bases: TGTGCCTGGGCTGCCGGGACAGGTTACAATCAGCCCCAGCATTTT. Translation gives CAWAAGTGYNQPQHF.

This clone was counted a few times. This chain uses TRBV10-1 with TRBJ1-1; no firm D call. V shed 2 bases and J shed 7 bases, with 17 bases lying between them. Germline V CDR1 and CDR2: WNHNN, SYGVQD (reference sequence). This CDR3 has 15 residues. This chain's CDR3 is CASSELGWEHSEAFF. CDR3 nucleotides: TGCGCCAGCAGTGAGCTGGGCTGGGAACATAGTGAAGCTTTCTTT.

The chain combines TRBV7-9 with TRBJ1-5; TRBD1 aligns across 9 bases. J lost 4 bases, V lost 4 bases, and 8 bases had no gene match. The CDR3 spans 16 residues. Germline-derived CDR1 and CDR2 are SEHNR and FQNEAQ (reference sequence). The CDR3 DNA is TGTGCCAGCAGCTCAACAGGGGGCCGGGGTAATCAGCCCCAGCATTTT. Protein: CASSSTGGRGNQPQHF. Using reference TRBV7-9 and TRBJ1-5 for the parts outside the CDR3, the full variable domain is DTGVSQNPRHKITKRGQNVTFRCDPISEHNRLYWYRQTLGQGPEFLTYFQNEAQLEKSRLLSDRFSAERPKGSFSTLEIQRTEQGDSAMYLCASSSTGGRGNQPQHFGDGTRLSIL.

The DNA of the CDR3 is TGTGCCAGCAGTACCCGCACTATTAGGGATACGCAGTATTTT. It codes for CASSTRTIRDTQYF. This chain uses TRBV6-5 with TRBJ2-3, with no clear D. The CDR3 covers 14 residues. Germline V CDR1 and CDR2: MNHEY, SVGAGI. V lost 5 bases to trimming and J lost 6 bases, with 15 bases between them.

The chain recombines TRBV20-1 with TRBJ2-7, with D possibly matching TRBD2 (6 bases). The germline V gene encodes CDR1 DFQATT and CDR2 SNEGSKA (reference sequence). Between the trimmed V and J ends, which lost 6 bases and 3 bases, there was a span of 9 bases. This CDR3 region has 11 residues. CDR3 DNA sequence: TGCAGTGCCAGACTAGGCTACGAGCAGTACTTC. It translates to CSARLGYEQYF.

The rearrangement joins TRBV28 to TRBJ1-2; D uncertain. V was shortened by 1 base and J by 5 bases, with 20 bases between the two germline ends. CDR3 length: 17 residues. Germline V gives CDR1 MDHEN, CDR2 SYDVKM. This chain's CDR3 is CASSLYPRSGMGYGYTF. The CDR3 nucleotides read TGTGCCAGCAGTTTATATCCCCGGTCAGGAATGGGGTATGGCTACACCTTC.

This rearrangement joins TRBV5-1 to TRBJ2-7; no definite D call. Germline CDR1 is SGHRS and CDR2 is YFSETQ. The V and J ends lost 4 bases and 2 bases respectively, with 7 bases between them. CDR3 length equals 12 residues. Here the CDR3 reads CASSPMTYEQYF. The DNA of the CDR3 is TGCGCCAGCAGCCCCATGACCTACGAGCAGTACTTC.

The chain has TRBV4-2 and TRBJ2-3; 7 bases match TRBD1. The J segment lost 4 bases and the V segment lost 3 bases, leaving 10 bases of the junction unmatched. The CDR3 loop spans 16 amino acids. Germline lookup yields CDR1 LGHNA and CDR2 YNFKEQ. CDR3 nucleotides: TGTGCCAGCAGCCATGGACAGGACAGTAAGGCAGATACGCAGTATTTT. Protein: CASSHGQDSKADTQYF.

A single count supports this clone. The CDR3 bases are TGTGCCAGCAGCCAAGATATCATGCAGGGGGCGAACTATGGCTACACCTTC. The encoded protein is CASSQDIMQGANYGYTF. This chain joins TRBV14 and TRBJ1-2; 8 positions match TRBD1. Germline V gene data show CDR1 as SGHDN and CDR2 as FVKESK. Trimming removed 0 bases from V and 2 bases from J; junction bases left unmatched: 8. The CDR3 runs 17 residues.